This TCR beta chain came from a study of OX40 agonist ivuxolimab in advanced cancers. Study-wide findings and caveats: CD4+ and CD8+ blood T cells expanded clonally by week 6 at 0.1 to 3.0 mg/kg. Some of the lowest clonal expansion was seen in partial responders at 0.1-3.0 mg/kg. The antigen specificity of the peripheral T cells (those that were expanded) was not determined.

Note on this clone: Its specificity is unknown.

TCRdb's copy holds only in-frame clones and misses some; the assay was immunoSEQ multiplex PCR. The sample records 80,000 or so clones, roughly nine tenths being singletons. Per the germline V gene, CDR1 is SQVTM and CDR2 is ANQGSEA. The CDR3 sequence is 11 residues long. V dropped 6 bases and J dropped 7 bases, with 13 bases sitting between them. The sample here was CD4+ or CD8+ T cells sorted from blood, taken in a trial of the OX40 agonist ivuxolimab. The V gene is TRBV29-1, the J gene TRBJ2-7; D may be TRBD2 (7 bases). The sequence came from an adult with an advanced solid tumor such as melanoma, head and neck, liver or kidney cancer. CDR3 in DNA: TGCAGCGTCTTAGGGGGAGGGGAGCAGTACTTC. Translation gives CSVLGGGEQYF.